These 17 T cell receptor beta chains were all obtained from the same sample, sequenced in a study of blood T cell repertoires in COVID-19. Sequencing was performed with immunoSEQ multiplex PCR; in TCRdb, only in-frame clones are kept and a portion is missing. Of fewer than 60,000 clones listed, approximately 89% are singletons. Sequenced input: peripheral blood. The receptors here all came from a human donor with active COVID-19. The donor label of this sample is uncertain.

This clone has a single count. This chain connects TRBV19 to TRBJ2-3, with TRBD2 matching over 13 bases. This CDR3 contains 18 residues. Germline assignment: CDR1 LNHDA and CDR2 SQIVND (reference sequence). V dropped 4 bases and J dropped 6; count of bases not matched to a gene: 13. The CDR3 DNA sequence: TGTGCCAGTAGTACTGGTCGGACTAGCGGGGGCGTCAGGGATACGCAGTATTTT. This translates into CASSTGRTSGGVRDTQYF.

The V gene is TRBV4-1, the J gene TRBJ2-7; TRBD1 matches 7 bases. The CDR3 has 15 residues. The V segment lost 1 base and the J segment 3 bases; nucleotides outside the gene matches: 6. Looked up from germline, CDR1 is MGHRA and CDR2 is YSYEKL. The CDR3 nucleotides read TGCGCCAGCAGCCAAGTTCCGGGACAGATCTACGAGCAGTACTTC. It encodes CASSQVPGQIYEQYF.

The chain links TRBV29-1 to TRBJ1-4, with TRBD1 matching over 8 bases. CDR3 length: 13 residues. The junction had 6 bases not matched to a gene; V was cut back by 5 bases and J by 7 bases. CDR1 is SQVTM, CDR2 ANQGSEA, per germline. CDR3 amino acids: CSVSTGVGEKLFF. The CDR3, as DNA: TGCAGCGTTTCGACAGGGGTCGGTGAAAAACTGTTTTTT.

The CDR3 coding sequence is TGTGCCAGCAGTTACTCGAGTGCCGGCGGCCAGACCATATATTTT. Its translation: CASSYSSAGGQTIYF. The chain uses TRBV6-5 and TRBJ1-3; D is undetermined. Germline V gene sequence: CDR1 MNHEY, CDR2 SVGAGI. This CDR3 contains 15 residues. The V gene lost 0 bases and the J gene lost 10 bases, with 16 bases spanning the gap.

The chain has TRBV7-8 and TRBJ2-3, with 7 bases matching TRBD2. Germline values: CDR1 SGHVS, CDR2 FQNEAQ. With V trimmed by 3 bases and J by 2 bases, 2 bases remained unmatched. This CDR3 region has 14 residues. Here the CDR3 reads CASSFSGHTDTQYF. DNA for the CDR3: TGTGCCAGCAGCTTTAGCGGGCACACAGATACGCAGTATTTT. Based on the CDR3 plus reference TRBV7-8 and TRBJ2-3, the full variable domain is GAGVSQSPRYKVAKRGQDVALRCDPISGHVSLFWYQQALGQGPEFLTYFQNEAQLDKSGLPSDRFFAERPEGSVSTLKIQRTQQEDSAVYLCASSFSGHTDTQYFGPGTRLTVL.

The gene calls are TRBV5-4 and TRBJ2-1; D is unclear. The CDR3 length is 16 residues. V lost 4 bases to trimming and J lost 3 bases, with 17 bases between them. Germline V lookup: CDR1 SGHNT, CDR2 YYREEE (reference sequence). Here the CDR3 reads CASSRDGGTRYNEQFF. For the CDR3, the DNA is TGTGCCAGCAGCCGAGATGGCGGCACCCGCTACAATGAGCAGTTCTTC.

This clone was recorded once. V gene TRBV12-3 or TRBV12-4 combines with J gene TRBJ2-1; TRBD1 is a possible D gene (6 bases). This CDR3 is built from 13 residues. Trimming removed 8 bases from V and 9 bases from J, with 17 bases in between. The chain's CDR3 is CASARGHDVEQFF. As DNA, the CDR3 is TGTGCCAGCGCCCGGGGACACGACGTTGAGCAGTTCTTC.

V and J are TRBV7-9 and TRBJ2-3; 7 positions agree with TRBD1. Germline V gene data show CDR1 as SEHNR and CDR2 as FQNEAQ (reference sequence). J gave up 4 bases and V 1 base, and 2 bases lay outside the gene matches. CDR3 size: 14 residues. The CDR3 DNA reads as TGTGCCAGCAGCTTAGGGACAGGTGCAGATACGCAGTATTTT. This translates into CASSLGTGADTQYF.

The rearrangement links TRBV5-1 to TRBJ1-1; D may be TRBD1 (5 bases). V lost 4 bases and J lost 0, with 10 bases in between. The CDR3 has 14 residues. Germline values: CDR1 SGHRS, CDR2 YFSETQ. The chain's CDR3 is CASSGSGMNTEAFF. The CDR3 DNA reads TGCGCCAGCAGCGGTTCAGGGATGAACACTGAAGCTTTCTTT.

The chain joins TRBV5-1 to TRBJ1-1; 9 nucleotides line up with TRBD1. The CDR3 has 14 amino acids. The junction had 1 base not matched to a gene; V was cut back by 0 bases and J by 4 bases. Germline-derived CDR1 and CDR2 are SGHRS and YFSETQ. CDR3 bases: TGCGCCAGCAGCTTGGACAGGGGGCGCACTGAAGCTTTCTTT. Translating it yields CASSLDRGRTEAFF.

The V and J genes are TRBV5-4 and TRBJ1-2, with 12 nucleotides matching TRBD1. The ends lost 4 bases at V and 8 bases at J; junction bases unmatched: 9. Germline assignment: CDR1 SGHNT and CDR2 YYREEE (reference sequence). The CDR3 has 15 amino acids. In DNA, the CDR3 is TGTGCCAGCAGCCCCTTGGGACAGGGGGCACAAGGCTACACCTTC. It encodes CASSPLGQGAQGYTF.

CDR3 DNA: TGTGCCAGCAGTTACGGGGGGAGTCCAGATACGCAGTATTTT. It encodes CASSYGGSPDTQYF. V gene TRBV6-5 combines with J gene TRBJ2-3, with D possibly TRBD2 on 6 matching bases. Trimming stripped 2 bases from V and 4 bases from J, with 10 bases between. This CDR3 comprises 14 residues. CDR1 is MNHEY, CDR2 SVGAGI, per germline.

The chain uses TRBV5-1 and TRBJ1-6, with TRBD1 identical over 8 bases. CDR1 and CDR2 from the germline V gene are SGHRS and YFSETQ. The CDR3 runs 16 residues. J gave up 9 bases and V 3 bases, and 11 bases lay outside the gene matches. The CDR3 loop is CASSSQGQGSTSPLHF. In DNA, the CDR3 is TGCGCCAGCAGCTCCCAAGGACAGGGTAGTACTTCACCCCTCCACTTT.

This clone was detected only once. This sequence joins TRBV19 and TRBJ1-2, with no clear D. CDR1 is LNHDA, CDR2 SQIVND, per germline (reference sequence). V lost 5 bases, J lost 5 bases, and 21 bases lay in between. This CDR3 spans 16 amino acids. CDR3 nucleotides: TGTGCCAGTAGTGATAAGGCTACGGGGTCTAGTTATGGCTACACCTTC. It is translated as CASSDKATGSSYGYTF.

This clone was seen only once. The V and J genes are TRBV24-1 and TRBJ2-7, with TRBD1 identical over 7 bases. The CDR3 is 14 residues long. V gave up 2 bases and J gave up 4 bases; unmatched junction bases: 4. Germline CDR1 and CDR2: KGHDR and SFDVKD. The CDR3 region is CATSDSGTEYEQYF. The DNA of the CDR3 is TGTGCCACCAGTGATTCCGGGACAGAGTACGAGCAGTACTTC.

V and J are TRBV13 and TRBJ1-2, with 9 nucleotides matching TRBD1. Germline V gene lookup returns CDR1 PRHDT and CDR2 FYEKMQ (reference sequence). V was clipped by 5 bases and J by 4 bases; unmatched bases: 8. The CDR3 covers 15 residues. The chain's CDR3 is CASSDGQGLSYGYTF. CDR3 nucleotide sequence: TGTGCCAGCAGCGACGGACAGGGGTTGAGCTATGGCTACACCTTC.

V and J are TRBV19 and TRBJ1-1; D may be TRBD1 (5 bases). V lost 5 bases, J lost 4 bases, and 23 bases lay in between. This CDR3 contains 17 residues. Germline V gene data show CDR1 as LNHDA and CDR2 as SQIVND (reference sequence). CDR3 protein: CASSWGTREERATEAFF. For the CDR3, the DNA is TGTGCCAGTAGTTGGGGTACCAGGGAGGAGCGTGCCACTGAAGCTTTCTTT.